The clone carrying this T cell receptor beta chain showed up just a few times. The antigen is unknown. One entry per CDR3 protein results from TCRdb running MiXCR on the 5' RACE reads. Among some 560,000 distinct CDR3 sequences, 17% were seen once, and the ten largest hold 17%. Trimming left V 6 bases short and J 4 bases short, with 16 bases between. The CDR3 spans 16 residues. CDR1 is MNHEY, CDR2 SMNVEV, per germline (reference sequence). The entry originates in a study of T cells after yellow fever vaccination. Study-level findings and limits: A small share of clonotypes appeared in both CD4 and CD8 compartments.

The sequence was collected from a man between 18 and 29 years old who received the YFV17D yellow fever vaccine. This chain joins TRBV27 and TRBJ2-6; weak D call: TRBD2 (7 bases). This specimen was PBMCs, taken about 5 days after the first yellow fever vaccination. CDR3 amino acids: CASRRGGPSGANVLTF. Here the CDR3 DNA reads TGTGCCAGCAGGAGGGGGGGCCCCTCCGGGGCCAACGTCCTGACTTTC. Combining the CDR3 with reference TRBV27 and TRBJ2-6 gives the whole variable domain EAQVTQNPRYLITVTGKKLTVTCSQNMNHEYMSWYRQDPGLGLRQIYYSMNVEVTDKGDVPEGYKVSRKEKRNFPLILESPSPNQTSLYFCASRRGGPSGANVLTFGAGSRLTVL.